Each of the 20 T cell receptor beta chains below was sequenced from the same sample in a study of T-cell reconstitution after alpha-beta-depleted transplantation in children. This sample's TCRbeta library carried unique molecular identifier barcodes. TCRdb ran MiXCR on the PCR reads and lists one entry per CDR3 protein. The profile shows hundreds of thousands of distinct CDR3 sequences, 16% of them singletons. The sequences come from PBMCs from the stem cell graft donor, collected from the stem cell graft. Receptors originate from a human donor who donated a stem cell graft to a child with acute myeloid leukemia.

This clonotype was picked up a small number of times. The V call is TRBV7-9, the J call TRBJ2-7; 9 bases map to TRBD1. Germline values: CDR1 SEHNR, CDR2 FQNEAQ (reference sequence). This CDR3 has 15 residues. V lost 4 bases to trimming and J lost 2 bases; unmatched junction nucleotides: 6. CDR3 DNA sequence: TGTGCCAGCAGCTCAGGACAGGGGTGGGCCTACGAGCAGTACTTC. Its protein is CASSSGQGWAYEQYF.

This clonotype was seen many times. V gene TRBV29-1 combines with J gene TRBJ1-2; a possible D gene is TRBD1 (5 bases). V gave up 4 bases and J gave up 4 bases, with 16 bases separating them. CDR1 and CDR2 (germline): SQVTM, ANQGSEA. This CDR3 is built from 14 residues. The CDR3, as DNA: TGCAGCGTTGGGGAATTGCAGAGGGGCTATGGCTACACCTTC. This codes for CSVGELQRGYGYTF.

This clonotype was seen ten or more times. CDR3 nucleotides: TGCAGTGCTAGTTCCGGGACAGGACGCACAGATACGCAGTATTTT. Translating gives CSASSGTGRTDTQYF. The V and J genes are TRBV20-1 and TRBJ2-3, with 8 bases aligning to TRBD1. The junction had 6 bases not matched to a gene; V was cut back by 3 bases and J by 1 base. This CDR3 is built from 15 residues. Germline CDR1 and CDR2: DFQATT and SNEGSKA (reference sequence).

The V gene is TRBV12-3 or TRBV12-4, the J gene TRBJ1-5; D is possibly TRBD1 (6 bases). This CDR3 region has 14 residues. V shed 6 bases and J shed 5 bases, with 14 bases lying between them. CDR3 in amino acids: CASSRTGGDQPQHF. The CDR3 coding sequence is TGTGCCAGCAGCCGTACGGGGGGCGATCAGCCCCAGCATTTT.

This clonotype was seen many times. The chain is built from TRBV6-2 or TRBV6-3 and TRBJ1-6; D is unclear. The CDR3 is 12 amino acids. V was clipped by 2 bases and J by 7 bases, with 3 bases between them. Germline V lookup: CDR1 MNHEY, CDR2 SVGEGT. The CDR3 reads CASSYPNSPLHF. CDR3 in DNA: TGTGCCAGCAGTTACCCAAATTCACCCCTCCACTTT.

The chain carries TRBV28 and TRBJ1-6; D remains ambiguous. Between the trimmed V and J ends, which lost 1 base and 9 bases, there was a span of 13 bases. CDR1 MDHEN and CDR2 SYDVKM come from the germline V gene. The CDR3 contains 15 residues. The CDR3 region has the DNA TGTGCCAGCAGTTTATCTTGGGAAAAGGGTTCACCCCTCCACTTT. Translation gives CASSLSWEKGSPLHF.

The chain couples TRBV11-2 to TRBJ2-3, with 10 bases identical to TRBD1. This CDR3 spans 15 amino acids. CDR1 is SGHAT and CDR2 is FQNNGV in the germline V gene. V lost 5 bases, J lost 6 bases, and 8 bases stayed unmatched. The DNA for the CDR3 is TGTGCCAGCAGCCCCTCCGACAGGGGGCGGGATACGCAGTATTTT. Translated: CASSPSDRGRDTQYF.

On this clonotype: This could be a read error, since a much larger clone is one nucleotide away. This chain uses TRBV6-1 with TRBJ1-2, with no clear D. Germline V CDR1 and CDR2: MNHNS, SASEGT. The CDR3 is 13 amino acids. The chain's CDR3 is CASSGWTNYGFTF. The CDR3 coding sequence is TGTGCCAGCAGTGGTTGGACTAACTATGGCTTCACCTTC.

The chain joins TRBV7-9 to TRBJ1-4; no firm D call. Trimming removed 5 bases from V and 6 bases from J, with 13 bases in between. The CDR3 length is 14 residues. The germline V gene encodes CDR1 SEHNR and CDR2 FQNEAQ (reference sequence). CDR3 residues: CASSPTGPHEKLFF. The CDR3 DNA is TGTGCCAGCAGCCCAACCGGGCCTCATGAAAAACTGTTTTTT.

This clonotype was counted a few times. The chain carries TRBV29-1 and TRBJ2-5, with D possibly matching TRBD2 (6 bases). With 1 base removed from V and 5 bases from J, the gap between germline ends came to 11 bases. This CDR3 has 13 residues. CDR1 and CDR2 from the germline V gene are SQVTM and ANQGSEA. In nucleotides, the CDR3 is TGCAGCGTTGAAGTTGGAGGGCGGGAGACCCAGTACTTC. This sequence encodes CSVEVGGRETQYF. The entire variable domain, with the rest obtained from reference TRBV29-1 and TRBJ2-5, is as follows: SAVISQKPSRDICQRGTSLTIQCQVDSQVTMMFWYRQQPGQSLTLIATANQGSEATYESGFVIDKFPISRPNLTFSTLTVSNMSPEDSSIYLCSVEVGGRETQYFGPGTRLLVL.

Concerning this clonotype: Possible read error: a much larger clone is one base away. Because it lacks the conserved phenylalanine or tryptophan at the end, this CDR3 is likely a read error. This chain links TRBV20-1 with TRBJ2-3; 10 bases are shared with TRBD2. CDR1 and CDR2 from the germline V gene are DFQATT and SNEGSKA (reference sequence). CDR3 length: 18 amino acids. The V and J ends lost 0 bases and 5 bases, in that order; junction bases with no gene match: 14. CDR3 DNA sequence: TGCAGTGCTAGAGATTTGCCCAAGCGGGGGGGTTGGAGAGATACGCAGTATTAT. Translating gives CSARDLPKRGGWRDTQYY.

In its sample, this clonotype was seen many times. The chain joins TRBV27 to TRBJ2-1, with 13 positions matching TRBD2. The V gene's germline CDR1 is MNHEY and CDR2 SMNVEV (reference sequence). V was pared by 5 bases and J by 9 bases, with 4 bases of the junction left unmatched. The CDR3 is 14 amino acids. The CDR3 is CASSPRLAGGEQFF. The CDR3 region has the DNA TGTGCCAGCAGTCCGCGACTAGCGGGGGGTGAGCAGTTCTTC.

CDR3 in DNA: TGTGCCAGCAGTGAACGGATTAATGAAAAACTGTTTTTT. It yields the protein CASSERINEKLFF. The rearrangement uses TRBV7-9 and TRBJ1-4, with D uncertain. The CDR3 is 13 residues long. Germline-derived CDR1 and CDR2 are SEHNR and FQNEAQ (reference sequence). Trimming removed 6 bases from V and 4 bases from J, with 9 bases in between.

This clonotype was counted at least ten times. The rearrangement joins TRBV6-5 to TRBJ1-4, with D possibly matching TRBD1 (5 bases). The CDR3 consists of 14 residues. Germline V gene data show CDR1 as MNHEY and CDR2 as SVGAGI. Trimming cost V 6 bases and J 6 bases, with 14 bases left between them. CDR3 in amino acids: CASRRGTWDEKLFF. CDR3 DNA: TGTGCCAGCAGACGCGGGACTTGGGATGAAAAACTGTTTTTT.

There are many counts of this clonotype. This chain joins TRBV7-3 and TRBJ2-1; tentatively, D is TRBD1 (5 bases). The CDR3 sequence is 12 residues long. In germline, CDR1 is SGHTA, CDR2 FQGTGA. Trimming took off 3 bases at V and 9 bases at J, with 9 bases between the two ends. CDR3 residues: CASSFQGTEQFF. As DNA, the CDR3 is TGTGCCAGCAGCTTCCAGGGTACTGAGCAGTTCTTC.

This clonotype was observed at least ten times. This chain connects TRBV20-1 to TRBJ1-5; no clear D gene. This CDR3 contains 13 residues. The germline CDR1 and CDR2 sequences are DFQATT and SNEGSKA (reference sequence). The V and J ends lost 6 bases and 6 bases respectively, with 15 bases between them. The CDR3 nucleotides are TGCAGTGCCTCCCCGGGTGACGGTCAGCCCCAGCATTTT. As protein: CSASPGDGQPQHF.

This clonotype was counted a few times. This sequence joins TRBV7-2 and TRBJ1-2, with D possibly matching TRBD1 (6 bases). This CDR3 spans 13 amino acids. With 7 bases removed from V and 8 bases from J, the gap between germline ends came to 17 bases. Germline V gene sequence: CDR1 SGHTA, CDR2 FQGNSA. CDR3: CASNSADSQGYTF. The CDR3 coding sequence is TGTGCCAGCAACTCCGCGGACAGTCAAGGCTACACCTTC.

As for this clonotype: This clone may be a read error of a much larger clone one base away. The rearrangement joins TRBV10-3 to TRBJ1-2, with no clear D. This CDR3 has 13 amino acids. The germline V and J ends were trimmed by 4 bases and 6 bases, with 12 bases remaining between them. CDR1 is ENHRY, CDR2 SYGVKD, per germline. The CDR3 DNA sequence: TGTGCCATCAGTGCCGTAGCGGCGGATGGCTACACCTTC. Translation: CAISAVAADGYTF.

This clonotype showed up many times. The V and J genes are TRBV20-1 and TRBJ1-6; D gene unclear. There are 15 residues in the CDR3. CDR1 DFQATT and CDR2 SNEGSKA come from the germline V gene (reference sequence). V was clipped by 6 bases and J by 7 bases, with 19 bases between them. The CDR3 DNA reads TGCAGTGCCCAGCAGATAAGGACGGCGAATTCACCCCTCCACTTT. Its translation: CSAQQIRTANSPLHF.

The CDR3 reads CASSLADAPDTQYF. The DNA for the CDR3 is TGTGCCAGCAGCTTAGCGGACGCGCCAGATACGCAGTATTTT. V usage is TRBV13 and J usage is TRBJ2-3; no clear D gene. CDR3 length equals 14 residues. With 1 base removed from V and 4 bases from J, the gap between germline ends came to 9 bases. Germline CDR1 and CDR2: PRHDT and FYEKMQ (reference sequence).